This T cell receptor beta chain was recovered during a study of regulatory T cells in long-lasting Graves disease. The time point is: newly diagnosed GD, antithyroid drugs for less than 3 months. PBMC-derived RNA was used for the TCR library. This clonotype was counted at least ten times. Building the TCR beta libraries relied on iRepertoire HTBI primers, and CDR3 regions underwent Arm-PCR. TCRdb reprocessed the multiplex PCR reads via MiXCR and lists one record per CDR3 protein. The sample consists of roughly 420,000 distinct CDR3 sequences, about 16% of them appearing once. The germline V and J ends were trimmed by 6 bases and 10 bases, with 19 bases remaining between them. In germline, CDR1 is MNHEY, CDR2 SMNVEV (reference sequence). This CDR3 comprises 14 residues. This sample was shared with a second study, whose subject was T cells in Graves' hyperthyroidism and ophthalmopathy. That work states: Patients with uncontrolled infections, other autoimmune diseases, pregnancy or lactation were excluded.

The TCR was taken from a woman under 30 with Graves disease. The gene calls are TRBV27 and TRBJ2-1, with a possible D match to TRBD1 (7 bases). Source: peripheral blood mononuclear cells (PBMCs), taken at new diagnosis, from a patient treated with antithyroid drugs. CDR3 in DNA: TGTGCCAGCAGCTTAAGCGCTCAGGGGGGAGAGCAGTTCTTC. Amino acid sequence: CASSLSAQGGEQFF.